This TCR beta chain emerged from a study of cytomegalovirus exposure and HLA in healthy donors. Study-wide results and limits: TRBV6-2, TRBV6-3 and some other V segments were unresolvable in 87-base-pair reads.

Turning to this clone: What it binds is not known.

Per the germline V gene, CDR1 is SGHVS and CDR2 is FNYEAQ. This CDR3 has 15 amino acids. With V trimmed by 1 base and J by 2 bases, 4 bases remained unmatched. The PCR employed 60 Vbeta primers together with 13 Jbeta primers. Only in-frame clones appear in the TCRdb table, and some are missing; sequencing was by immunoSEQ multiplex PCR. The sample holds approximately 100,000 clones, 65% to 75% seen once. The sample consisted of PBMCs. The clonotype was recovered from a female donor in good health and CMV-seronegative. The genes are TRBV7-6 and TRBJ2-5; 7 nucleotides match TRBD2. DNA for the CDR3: TGTGCCAGCAGCTTAGTTCTAGCGGCTCAAGAGACCCAGTACTTC. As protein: CASSLVLAAQETQYF.